The clone carrying this T cell receptor (beta chain) was counted only a few times. The data derive from a study of blood T cell repertoires in COVID-19. Study at large: T cells, B-cell-depleted T cells, or PBMCs provided the cDNA or gDNA that served as material.

Source study methods: Scientists estimated how many nucleated cells there were by amplifying reference gene primers. Here immunoSEQ multiplex PCR was the method, and the copy in TCRdb shows in-frame clones only, minus some. V and J calls and clone size are as listed in that table; D and trimming were resolved from the DNA. Here the sample spans around 220,000 clones, approximately 80% being singletons. The CDR3 is 13 residues long. V gave up 0 bases and J gave up 7 bases, with 9 bases separating them. The germline gives CDR1 MDHEN, CDR2 SYDVKM. A Seattle source enrolled patients during active infection and followed them longitudinally.

This chain uses TRBV28 with TRBJ1-1; tentative D call: TRBD1 (5 bases). Specimen: peripheral blood. This receptor was obtained from a woman older than 75 with COVID-19, enrolled during active disease. CDR3 sequence (DNA): TGTGCCAGCAGTTTATGGGGGAGGGGTGAAGCTTTCTTT. This encodes CASSLWGRGEAFF.